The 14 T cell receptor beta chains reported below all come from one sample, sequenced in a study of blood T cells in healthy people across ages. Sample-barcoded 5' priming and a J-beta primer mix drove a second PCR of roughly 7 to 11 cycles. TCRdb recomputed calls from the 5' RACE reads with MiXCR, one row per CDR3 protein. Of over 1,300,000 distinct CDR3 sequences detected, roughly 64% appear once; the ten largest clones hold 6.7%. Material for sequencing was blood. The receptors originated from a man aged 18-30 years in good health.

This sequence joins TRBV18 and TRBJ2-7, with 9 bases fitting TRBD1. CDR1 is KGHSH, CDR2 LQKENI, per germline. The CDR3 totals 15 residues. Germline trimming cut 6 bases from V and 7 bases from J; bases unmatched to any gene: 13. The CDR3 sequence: CASSLTMLTGGEQYF. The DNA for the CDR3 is TGTGCCAGCTCGTTGACTATGTTGACAGGGGGAGAGCAGTACTTC.

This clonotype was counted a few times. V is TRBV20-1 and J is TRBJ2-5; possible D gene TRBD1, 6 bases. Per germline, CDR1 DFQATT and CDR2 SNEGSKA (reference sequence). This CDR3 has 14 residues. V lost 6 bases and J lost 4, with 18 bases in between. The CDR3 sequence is CSAKGQPVGETQYF. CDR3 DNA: TGCAGTGCGAAAGGACAGCCAGTTGGAGAGACCCAGTACTTC.

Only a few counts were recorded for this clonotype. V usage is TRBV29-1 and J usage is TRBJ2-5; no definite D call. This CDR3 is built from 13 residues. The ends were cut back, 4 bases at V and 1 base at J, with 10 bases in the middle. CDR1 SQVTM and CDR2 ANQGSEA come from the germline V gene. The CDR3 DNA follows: TGCAGCGTTGGATCCTCTCTCCAAGAGACCCAGTACTTC. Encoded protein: CSVGSSLQETQYF.

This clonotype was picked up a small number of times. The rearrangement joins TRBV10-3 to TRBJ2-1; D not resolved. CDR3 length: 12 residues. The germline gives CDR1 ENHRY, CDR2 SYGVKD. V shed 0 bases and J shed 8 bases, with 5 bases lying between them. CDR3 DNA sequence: TGTGCCATCAGTGAGTCGTGGTATGAGCAGTTCTTC. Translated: CAISESWYEQFF.

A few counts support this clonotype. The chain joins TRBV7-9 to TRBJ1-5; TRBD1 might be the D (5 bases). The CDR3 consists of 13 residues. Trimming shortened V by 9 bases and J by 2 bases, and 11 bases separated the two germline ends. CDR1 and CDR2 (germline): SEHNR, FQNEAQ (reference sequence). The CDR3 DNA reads TGTGCCAGACAGGACCTGGGCAATCAGCCCCAGCATTTT. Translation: CARQDLGNQPQHF.

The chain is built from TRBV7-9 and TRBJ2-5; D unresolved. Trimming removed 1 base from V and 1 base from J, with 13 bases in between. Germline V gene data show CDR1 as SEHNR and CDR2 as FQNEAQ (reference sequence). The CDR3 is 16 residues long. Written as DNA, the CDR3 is TGTGCCAGCAGCTTAGAAGACGACGGGCCCCAAGAGACCCAGTACTTC. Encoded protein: CASSLEDDGPQETQYF.

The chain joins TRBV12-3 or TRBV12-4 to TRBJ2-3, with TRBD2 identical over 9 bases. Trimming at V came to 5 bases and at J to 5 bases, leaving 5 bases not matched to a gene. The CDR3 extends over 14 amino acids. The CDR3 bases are TGTGCCAGCAGTGGAGCGGGGGGCGGAGATACGCAGTATTTT. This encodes CASSGAGGGDTQYF.

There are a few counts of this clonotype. CDR3 sequence reads: CATLRVPYNEQFF. The DNA for the CDR3 is TGTGCCACCCTCCGCGTCCCCTACAATGAGCAGTTCTTC. This rearrangement joins TRBV15 to TRBJ2-1; D unresolved. The V and J ends lost 8 bases and 2 bases respectively, with 10 bases between them. The CDR3 length is 13 residues. Germline V gene data show CDR1 as LNHNV and CDR2 as YYDKDF (reference sequence).

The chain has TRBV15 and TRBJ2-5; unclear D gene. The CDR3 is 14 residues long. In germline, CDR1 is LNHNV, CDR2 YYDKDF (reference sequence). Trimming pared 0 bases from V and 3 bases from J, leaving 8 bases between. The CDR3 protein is CATSRDARKETQYF. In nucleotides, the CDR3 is TGTGCCACCAGCAGAGATGCCAGAAAAGAGACCCAGTACTTC.

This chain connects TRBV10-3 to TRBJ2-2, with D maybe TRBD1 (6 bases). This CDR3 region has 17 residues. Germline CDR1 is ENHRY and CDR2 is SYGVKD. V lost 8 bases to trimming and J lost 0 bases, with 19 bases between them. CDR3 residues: CAIGLNRVDANTGELFF. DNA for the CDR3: TGTGCCATCGGCTTAAACAGGGTAGACGCGAACACCGGGGAGCTGTTTTTT.

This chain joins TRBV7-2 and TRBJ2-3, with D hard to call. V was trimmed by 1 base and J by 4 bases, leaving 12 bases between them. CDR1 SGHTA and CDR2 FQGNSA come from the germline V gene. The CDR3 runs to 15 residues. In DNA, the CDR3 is TGTGCCAGCAGCTTAGATGTGACTTCTCCAGATACGCAGTATTTT. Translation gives CASSLDVTSPDTQYF. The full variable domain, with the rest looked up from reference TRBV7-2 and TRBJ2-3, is GAGVSQSPSNKVTEKGKDVELRCDPISGHTALYWYRQSLGQGLEFLIYFQGNSAPDKSGLPSDRFSAERTGGSVSTLTIQRTQQEDSAVYLCASSLDVTSPDTQYFGPGTRLTVL.

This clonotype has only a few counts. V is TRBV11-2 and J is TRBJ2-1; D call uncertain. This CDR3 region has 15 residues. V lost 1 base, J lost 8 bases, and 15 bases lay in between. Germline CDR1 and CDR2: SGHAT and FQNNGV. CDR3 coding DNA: TGTGCCAGCAGCTTAGGGCAGGCAACTGTGGATGAGCAGTTCTTC. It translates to CASSLGQATVDEQFF.

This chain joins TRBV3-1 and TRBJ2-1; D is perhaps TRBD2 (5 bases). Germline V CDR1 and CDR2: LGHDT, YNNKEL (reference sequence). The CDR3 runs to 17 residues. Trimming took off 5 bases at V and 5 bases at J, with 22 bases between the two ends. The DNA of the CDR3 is TGTGCCAGCAGCACACAGCCCCCGGCGGGTACCCACAATGAGCAGTTCTTC. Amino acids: CASSTQPPAGTHNEQFF.

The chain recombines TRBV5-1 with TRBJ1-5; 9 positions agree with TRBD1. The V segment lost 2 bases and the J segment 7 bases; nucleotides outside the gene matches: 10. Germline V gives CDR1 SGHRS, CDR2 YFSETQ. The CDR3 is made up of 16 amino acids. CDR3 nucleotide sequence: TGCGCCAGCAGCTTAGGGGACAGGGAAGGAGACCAGCCCCAGCATTTT. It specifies CASSLGDREGDQPQHF.